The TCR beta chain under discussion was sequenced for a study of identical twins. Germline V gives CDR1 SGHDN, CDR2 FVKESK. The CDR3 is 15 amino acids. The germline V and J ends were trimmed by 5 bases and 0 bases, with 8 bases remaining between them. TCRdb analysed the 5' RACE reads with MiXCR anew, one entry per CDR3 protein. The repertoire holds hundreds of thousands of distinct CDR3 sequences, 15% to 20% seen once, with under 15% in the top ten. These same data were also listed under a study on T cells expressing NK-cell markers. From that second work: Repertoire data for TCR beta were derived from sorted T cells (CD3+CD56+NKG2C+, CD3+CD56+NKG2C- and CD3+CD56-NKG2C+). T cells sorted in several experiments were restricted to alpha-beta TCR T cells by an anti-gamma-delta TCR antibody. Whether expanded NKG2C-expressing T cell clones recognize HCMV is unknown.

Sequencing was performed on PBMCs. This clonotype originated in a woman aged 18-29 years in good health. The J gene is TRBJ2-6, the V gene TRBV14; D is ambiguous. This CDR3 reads CASSSLLSGANVLTF. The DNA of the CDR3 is TGTGCCAGCAGCTCCCTCCTCTCTGGGGCCAACGTCCTGACTTTC.